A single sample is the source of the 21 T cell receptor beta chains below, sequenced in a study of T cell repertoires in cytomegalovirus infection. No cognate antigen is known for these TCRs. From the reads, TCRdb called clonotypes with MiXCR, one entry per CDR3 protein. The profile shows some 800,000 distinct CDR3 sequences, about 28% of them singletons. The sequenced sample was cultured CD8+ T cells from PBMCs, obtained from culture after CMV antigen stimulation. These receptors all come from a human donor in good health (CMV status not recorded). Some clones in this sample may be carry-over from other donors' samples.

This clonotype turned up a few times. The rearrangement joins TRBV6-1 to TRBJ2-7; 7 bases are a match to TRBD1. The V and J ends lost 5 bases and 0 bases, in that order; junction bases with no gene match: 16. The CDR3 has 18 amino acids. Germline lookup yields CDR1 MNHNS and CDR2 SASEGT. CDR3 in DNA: TGTGCCAGCAGTCCCCTAGGGGGCACAGGGTATCCCTCCTACGAGCAGTACTTC. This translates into CASSPLGGTGYPSYEQYF.

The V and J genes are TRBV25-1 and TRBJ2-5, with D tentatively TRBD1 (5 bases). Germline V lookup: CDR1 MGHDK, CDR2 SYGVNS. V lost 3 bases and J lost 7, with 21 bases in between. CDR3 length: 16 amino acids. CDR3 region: CASSDRDRHPKATQYF. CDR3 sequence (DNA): TGTGCCAGCAGTGATAGAGACAGACATCCCAAAGCGACCCAGTACTTC. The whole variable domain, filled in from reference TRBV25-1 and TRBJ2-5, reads EADIYQTPRYLVIGTGKKITLECSQTMGHDKMYWYQQDPGMELHLIHYSYGVNSTEKGDLSSESTVSRIRTEHFPLTLESARPSHTSQYLCASSDRDRHPKATQYFGPGTRLLVL.

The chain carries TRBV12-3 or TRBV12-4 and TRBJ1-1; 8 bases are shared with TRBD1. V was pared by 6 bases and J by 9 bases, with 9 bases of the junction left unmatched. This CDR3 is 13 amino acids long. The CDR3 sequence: CASSRGQVEKAFF. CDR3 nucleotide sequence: TGTGCCAGCAGCAGGGGACAGGTGGAGAAAGCTTTCTTT.

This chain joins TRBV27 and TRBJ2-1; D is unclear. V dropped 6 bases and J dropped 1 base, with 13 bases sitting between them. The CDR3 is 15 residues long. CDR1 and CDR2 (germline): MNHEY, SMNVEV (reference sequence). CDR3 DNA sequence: TGTGCCAGCAGCTTAAAGGGTCAATCCTACAATGAGCAGTTCTTC. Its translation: CASSLKGQSYNEQFF.

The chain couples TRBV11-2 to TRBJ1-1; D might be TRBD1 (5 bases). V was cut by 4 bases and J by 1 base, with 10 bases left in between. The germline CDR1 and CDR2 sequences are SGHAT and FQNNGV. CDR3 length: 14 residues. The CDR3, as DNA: TGTGCCAGCAGCTGGGGGGAGTGGAACACTGAAGCTTTCTTT. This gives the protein CASSWGEWNTEAFF.

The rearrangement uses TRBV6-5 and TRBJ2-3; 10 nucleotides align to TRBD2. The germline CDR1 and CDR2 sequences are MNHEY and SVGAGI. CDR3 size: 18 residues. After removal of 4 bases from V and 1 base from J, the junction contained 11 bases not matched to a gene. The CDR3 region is CASSSLAGSSWGTDTQYF. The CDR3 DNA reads TGTGCCAGCAGTTCACTAGCGGGGTCTTCCTGGGGCACAGATACGCAGTATTTT.

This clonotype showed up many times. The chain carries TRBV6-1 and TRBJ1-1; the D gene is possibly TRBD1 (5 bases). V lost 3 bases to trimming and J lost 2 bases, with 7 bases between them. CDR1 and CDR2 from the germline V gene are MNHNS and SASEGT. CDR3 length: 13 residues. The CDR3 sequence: CASSDRANTEAFF. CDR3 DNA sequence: TGTGCCAGCAGTGACAGGGCTAACACTGAAGCTTTCTTT.

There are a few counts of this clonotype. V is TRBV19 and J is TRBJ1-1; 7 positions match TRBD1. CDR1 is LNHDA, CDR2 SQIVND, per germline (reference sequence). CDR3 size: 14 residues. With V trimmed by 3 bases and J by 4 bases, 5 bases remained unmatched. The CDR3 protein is CASSINQGVTEAFF. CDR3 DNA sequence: TGTGCCAGTAGTATCAACCAGGGGGTCACTGAAGCTTTCTTT.

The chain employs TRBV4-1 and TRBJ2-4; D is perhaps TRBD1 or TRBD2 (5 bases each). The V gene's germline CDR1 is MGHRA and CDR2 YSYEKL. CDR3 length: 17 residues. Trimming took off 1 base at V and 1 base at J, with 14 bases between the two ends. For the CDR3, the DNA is TGCGCCAGCAGCCAAGGGGGCTTGGGGGACGCCAAAAACATTCAGTACTTC. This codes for CASSQGGLGDAKNIQYF.

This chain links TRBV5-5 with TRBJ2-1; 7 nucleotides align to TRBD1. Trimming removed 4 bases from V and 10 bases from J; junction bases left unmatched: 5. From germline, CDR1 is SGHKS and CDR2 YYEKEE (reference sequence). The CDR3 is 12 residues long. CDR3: CASSGRQGEQFF. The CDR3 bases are TGTGCCAGCAGCGGGCGACAGGGCGAGCAGTTCTTC.

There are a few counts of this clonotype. The CDR3 reads CASSQDSKQFF. The CDR3 DNA sequence: TGCGCCAGCAGCCAAGATAGCAAGCAGTTCTTC. This chain uses TRBV4-1 with TRBJ2-1; no reliable D call. The V end was cut by 0 bases, the J end by 11 bases, with 5 bases between. The CDR3 is made up of 11 amino acids. Germline loops: CDR1 MGHRA, CDR2 YSYEKL.

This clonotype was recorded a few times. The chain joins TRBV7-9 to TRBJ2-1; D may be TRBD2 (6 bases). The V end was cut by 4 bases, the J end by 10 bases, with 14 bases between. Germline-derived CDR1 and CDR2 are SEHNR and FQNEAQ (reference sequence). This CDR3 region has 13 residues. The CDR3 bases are TGTGCCAGCAGCTCGGGACTTCGCGCGGAGCAGTTCTTC. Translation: CASSSGLRAEQFF.

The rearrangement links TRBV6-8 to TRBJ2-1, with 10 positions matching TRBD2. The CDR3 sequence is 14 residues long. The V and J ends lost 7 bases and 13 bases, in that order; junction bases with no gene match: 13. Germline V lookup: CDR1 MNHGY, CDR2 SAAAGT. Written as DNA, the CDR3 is TGTGCCAGCACCCTCGGACTAGCGGATGCTTTTCAGTTCTTC. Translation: CASTLGLADAFQFF.

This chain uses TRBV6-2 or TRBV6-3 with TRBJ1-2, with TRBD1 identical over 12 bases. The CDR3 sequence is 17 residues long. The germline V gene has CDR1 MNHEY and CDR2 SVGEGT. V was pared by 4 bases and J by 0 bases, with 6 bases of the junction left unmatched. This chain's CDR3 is CASSSGTGGPTNYGYTF. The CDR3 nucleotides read TGTGCCAGCAGTTCCGGGACAGGGGGCCCGACTAACTATGGCTACACCTTC.

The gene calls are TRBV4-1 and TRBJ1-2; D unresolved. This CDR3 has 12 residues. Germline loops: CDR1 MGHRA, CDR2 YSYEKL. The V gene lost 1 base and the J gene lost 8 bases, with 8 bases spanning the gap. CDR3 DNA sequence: TGCGCCAGCAGCCAAGCGACGGACGGCTACACCTTC. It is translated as CASSQATDGYTF.

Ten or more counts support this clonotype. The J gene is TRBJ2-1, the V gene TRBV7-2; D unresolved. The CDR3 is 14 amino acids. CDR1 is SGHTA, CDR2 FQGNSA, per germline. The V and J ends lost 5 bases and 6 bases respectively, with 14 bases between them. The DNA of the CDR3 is TGTGCCAGCAGCCCTAGGGCGACATTCAATGAGCAGTTCTTC. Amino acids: CASSPRATFNEQFF.

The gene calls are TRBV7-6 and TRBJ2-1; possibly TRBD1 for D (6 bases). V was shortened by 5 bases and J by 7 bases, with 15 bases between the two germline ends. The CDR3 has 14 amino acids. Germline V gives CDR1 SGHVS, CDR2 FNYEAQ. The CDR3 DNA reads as TGTGCCAGCAGCACCGCTCCAGGGGAGAATGAGCAGTTCTTC. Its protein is CASSTAPGENEQFF.

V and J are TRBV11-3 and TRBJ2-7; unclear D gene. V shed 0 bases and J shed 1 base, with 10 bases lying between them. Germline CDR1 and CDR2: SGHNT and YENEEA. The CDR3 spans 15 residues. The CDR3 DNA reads TGTGCCAGCAGCTTAGATCCAGCCGAGTCCTACGAGCAGTACTTC. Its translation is CASSLDPAESYEQYF.

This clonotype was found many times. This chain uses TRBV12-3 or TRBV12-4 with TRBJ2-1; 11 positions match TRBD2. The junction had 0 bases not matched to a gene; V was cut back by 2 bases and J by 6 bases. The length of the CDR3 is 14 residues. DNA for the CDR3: TGTGCCAGCAGTTTACTAGCGGGGGGCAATGAGCAGTTCTTC. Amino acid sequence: CASSLLAGGNEQFF.

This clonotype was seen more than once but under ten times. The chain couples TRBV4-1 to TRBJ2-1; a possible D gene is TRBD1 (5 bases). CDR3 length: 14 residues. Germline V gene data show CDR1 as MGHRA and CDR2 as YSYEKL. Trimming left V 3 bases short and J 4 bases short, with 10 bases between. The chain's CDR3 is CASSHQGGYNEQFF. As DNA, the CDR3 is TGCGCCAGCAGCCACCAGGGTGGGTACAATGAGCAGTTCTTC.

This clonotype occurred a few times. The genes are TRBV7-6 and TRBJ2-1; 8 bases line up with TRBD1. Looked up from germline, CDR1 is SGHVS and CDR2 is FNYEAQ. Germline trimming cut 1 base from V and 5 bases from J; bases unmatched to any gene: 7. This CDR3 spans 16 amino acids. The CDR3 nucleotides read TGTGCCAGCAGCTTAGGGTGGACAGGGCCCAACAATGAGCAGTTCTTC. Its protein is CASSLGWTGPNNEQFF.